Detailed here is one T cell receptor (beta chain). The antigen remains undetermined. The data were obtained in a study of T cell repertoires in cytomegalovirus infection. Study details: Based on public TCR beta signatures, there were indications of CMV infection and of a matching HLA type. Findings of the study overall: Predominance within the ex vivo response was attributable to HLA-C-restricted CMV-specific TCR beta clonotypes. CMV carriers having the relevant HLA were flagged by cumulative public TCR beta family frequency.

V lost 1 base, J lost 4 bases, and 11 bases stayed unmatched. Germline CDR1 and CDR2: DFQATT and SNEGSKA (reference sequence). The CDR3 has 17 residues. From the reads, TCRdb called clonotypes with MiXCR, one entry per CDR3 protein. The sample consists of hundreds of thousands of distinct CDR3 sequences, approximately 42% of them appearing once. The sequencing used cultured PBMCs, collected from culture after CMV antigen stimulation. This TCR came from a human donor in good health (CMV status not recorded). Some clones in this sample may be carry-over from other donors' samples. The chain joins TRBV20-1 to TRBJ1-3; 9 bases map to TRBD1. For the CDR3, the DNA is TGCAGTGCTAGAGCAGAGATGGGACAGGGAATGGGAAACACCATATATTTT. Translated: CSARAEMGQGMGNTIYF.